The rows below give T cell receptor beta chains drawn from one sample of a study of blood T cell repertoires in COVID-19. Data came from immunoSEQ multiplex PCR; TCRdb stores just in-frame clones and leaves some out. The sample includes about 120,000 clones, almost 80% of them seen just once. Source material: peripheral blood. Source of these receptors: a human donor in a cohort sampled during active COVID-19. CDR3s include the opening cysteine and the closing phenylalanine or tryptophan. The order of the fields is V gene, clone size, J gene, D gene, CDR3 protein, CDR3 DNA. The D gene is left open where the match is weak. The size field is filled for only some rows; it gives once, few, many or a size class.

TRBV6-6	NA	TRBJ1-6	TRBD1	CASSYRGLGNSPLHF	TGTGCCAGCAGTTACAGGGGGCTCGGTAATTCACCCCTCCACTTT
TRBV9	NA	TRBJ2-3	NA	CASSEGVRSTTDTQYF	TGTGCCAGCAGCGAGGGGGTCCGATCCACCACAGATACGCAGTATTTT
TRBV11-1	once	TRBJ2-3	TRBD2	CASSYGTTPYTDTQYF	TGTGCCAGCAGCTACGGGACTACCCCCTACACAGATACGCAGTATTTT
TRBV6-4	NA	TRBJ1-4	TRBD1	CASIPGQYNEKLFF	TGTGCCAGCATCCCGGGACAGTATAATGAAAAACTGTTTTTT
TRBV9	NA	TRBJ2-1	TRBD2	CASSVGGGLANEQFF	TGTGCCAGCAGCGTAGGAGGAGGACTAGCCAATGAGCAGTTCTTC
TRBV9	NA	TRBJ1-1	NA	CASSPRTENTEAFF	TGTGCCAGCAGCCCCCGGACAGAAAACACTGAAGCTTTCTTT
TRBV19	NA	TRBJ2-1	TRBD2	CASSKTSGGTNEQFF	TGTGCCAGTAGTAAAACTAGCGGGGGAACGAATGAGCAGTTCTTC
TRBV28	NA	TRBJ1-5	NA	CASSLVGGPQPQHF	TGTGCCAGCAGTTTGGTCGGGGGGCCCCAGCCCCAGCATTTT
TRBV6-5	NA	TRBJ1-4	TRBD1	CASSRDREGEKLFF	TGTGCCAGCAGTCGGGACAGGGAGGGTGAAAAACTGTTTTTT
TRBV5-4	NA	TRBJ1-6	NA	CASSLRGVENSPLHF	TGTGCCAGCAGCTTGCGGGGGGTCGAGAATTCACCCCTCCACTTT
TRBV5-4	NA	TRBJ1-1	NA	CASSPSLPRLNTEAFF	TGTGCCAGCAGCCCATCCCTCCCCAGGTTGAACACTGAAGCTTTCTTT